This T cell receptor (beta chain) was identified in a study of cytotoxic CD8 clonotypes in ibrutinib-treated CLL. This clone was seen only a few times. Its antigen is unknown. Study conclusions and caveats: Age-matched healthy donor levels were exceeded by baseline clonality, which tracked circulating CD8+ T-cell counts. Before falling back toward baseline at progression, clonality had risen at the time of ibrutinib response.

The V end was cut by 3 bases, the J end by 3 bases, with 8 bases between. The CDR3 runs 14 residues. Per germline, CDR1 SEHNR and CDR2 FQNEAQ (reference sequence). Deep sequencing aimed at 1 in 200,000 to 1 in 1 million T cells' resolution. Here immunoSEQ multiplex PCR was the method, and the copy in TCRdb shows in-frame clones only, minus some. The sample shows roughly 200,000 clones, 75% to 80% of them seen only once. This clonotype was sampled from a human donor with chronic lymphocytic leukemia. Sample: PBMCs, taken after 12 months of ibrutinib treatment. The chain is built from TRBV7-9 and TRBJ1-4; D remains ambiguous. DNA for the CDR3: TGTGCCAGCAGCTTTTATCGGGCTAATGAAAAACTGTTTTTT. This sequence encodes CASSFYRANEKLFF.